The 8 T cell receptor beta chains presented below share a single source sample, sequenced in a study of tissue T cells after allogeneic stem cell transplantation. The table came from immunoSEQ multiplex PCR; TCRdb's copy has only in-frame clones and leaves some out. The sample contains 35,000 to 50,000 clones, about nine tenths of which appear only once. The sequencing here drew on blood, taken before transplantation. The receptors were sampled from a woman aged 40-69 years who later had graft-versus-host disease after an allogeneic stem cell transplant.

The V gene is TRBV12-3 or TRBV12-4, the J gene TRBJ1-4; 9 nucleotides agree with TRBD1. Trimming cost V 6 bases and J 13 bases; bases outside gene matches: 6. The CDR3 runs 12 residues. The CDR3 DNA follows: TGTGCCAGCAGCCCGGGACAGGGAAGACTGTTTTTT. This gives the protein CASSPGQGRLFF.

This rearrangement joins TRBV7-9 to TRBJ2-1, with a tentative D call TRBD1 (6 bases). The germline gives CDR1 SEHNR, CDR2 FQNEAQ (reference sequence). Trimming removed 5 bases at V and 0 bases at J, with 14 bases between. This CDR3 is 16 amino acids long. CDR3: CASSRPDSYSYNEQFF. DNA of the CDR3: TGTGCCAGCAGCCGACCGGACAGCTACTCCTACAATGAGCAGTTCTTC.

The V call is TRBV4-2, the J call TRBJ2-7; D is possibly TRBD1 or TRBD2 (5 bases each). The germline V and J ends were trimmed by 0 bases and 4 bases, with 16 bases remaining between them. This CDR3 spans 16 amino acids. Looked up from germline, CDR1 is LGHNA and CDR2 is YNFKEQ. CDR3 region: CASSQERGGGSYEQYF. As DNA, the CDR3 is TGTGCCAGCAGCCAAGAGAGGGGTGGCGGGTCTTACGAGCAGTACTTC.

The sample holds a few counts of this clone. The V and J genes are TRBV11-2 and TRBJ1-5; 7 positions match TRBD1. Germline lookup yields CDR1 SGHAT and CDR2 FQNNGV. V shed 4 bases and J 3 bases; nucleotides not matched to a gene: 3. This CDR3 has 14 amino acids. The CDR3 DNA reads TGTGCCAGCAGCTCGGGACAGTTCAATCAGCCCCAGCATTTT. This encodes CASSSGQFNQPQHF.

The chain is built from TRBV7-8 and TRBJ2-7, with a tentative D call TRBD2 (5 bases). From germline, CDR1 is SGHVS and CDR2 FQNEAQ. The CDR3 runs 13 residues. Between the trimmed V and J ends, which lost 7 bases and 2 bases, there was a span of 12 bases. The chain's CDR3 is CASTRTGTYEQYF. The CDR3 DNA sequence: TGTGCCAGCACCCGAACGGGAACCTACGAGCAGTACTTC.

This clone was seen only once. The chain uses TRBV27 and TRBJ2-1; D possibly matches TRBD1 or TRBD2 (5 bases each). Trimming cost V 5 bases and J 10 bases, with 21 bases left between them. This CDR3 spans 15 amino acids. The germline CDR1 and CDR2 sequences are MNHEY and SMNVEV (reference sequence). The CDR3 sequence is CASSQPPGDLREQFF. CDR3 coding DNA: TGTGCCAGCAGTCAACCCCCCGGGGACCTCCGGGAGCAGTTCTTC.

CDR3 DNA: TGCGCCAGCAGCTTATTTGGGACAGGGAGTGGGCAAAAGACCCAGTACTTC. Translated: CASSLFGTGSGQKTQYF. The chain carries TRBV5-1 and TRBJ2-5; 9 bases agree with TRBD1. The trim removed 2 bases at V and 6 bases at J, leaving 14 bases unmatched. Germline V gene sequence: CDR1 SGHRS, CDR2 YFSETQ. This CDR3 spans 17 amino acids.

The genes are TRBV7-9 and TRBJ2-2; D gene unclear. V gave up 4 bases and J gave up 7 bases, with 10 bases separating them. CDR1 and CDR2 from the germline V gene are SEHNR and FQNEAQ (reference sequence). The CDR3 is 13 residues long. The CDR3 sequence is CASSSRGNGELFF. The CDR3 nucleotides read TGTGCCAGCAGCTCGCGCGGAAACGGGGAGCTGTTTTTT.